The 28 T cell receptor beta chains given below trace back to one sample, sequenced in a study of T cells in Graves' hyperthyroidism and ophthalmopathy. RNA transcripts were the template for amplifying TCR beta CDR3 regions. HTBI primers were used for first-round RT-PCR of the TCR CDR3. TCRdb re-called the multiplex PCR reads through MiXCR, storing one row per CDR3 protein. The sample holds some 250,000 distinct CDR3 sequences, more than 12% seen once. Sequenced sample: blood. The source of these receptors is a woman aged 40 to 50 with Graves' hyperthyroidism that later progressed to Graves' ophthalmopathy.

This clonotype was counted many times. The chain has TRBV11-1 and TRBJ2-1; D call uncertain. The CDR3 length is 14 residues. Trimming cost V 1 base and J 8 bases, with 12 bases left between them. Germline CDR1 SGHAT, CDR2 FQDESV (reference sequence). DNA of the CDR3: TGTGCCAGCAGCTTAGGTGGAATAGAGTATGAGCAGTTCTTC. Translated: CASSLGGIEYEQFF.

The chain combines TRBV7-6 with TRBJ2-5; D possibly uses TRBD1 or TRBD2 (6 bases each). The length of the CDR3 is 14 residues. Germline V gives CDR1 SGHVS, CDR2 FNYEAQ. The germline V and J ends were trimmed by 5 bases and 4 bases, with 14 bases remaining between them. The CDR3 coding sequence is TGTGCCAGCAGCCCAACCCGGGGGCTAGAGACCCAGTACTTC. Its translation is CASSPTRGLETQYF. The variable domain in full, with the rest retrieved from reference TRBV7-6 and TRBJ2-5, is GAGVSQSPRYKVTKRGQDVALRCDPISGHVSLYWYRQALGQGPEFLTYFNYEAQQDKSGLPNDRFSAERPEGSISTLTIQRTEQRDSAMYRCASSPTRGLETQYFGPGTRLLVL.

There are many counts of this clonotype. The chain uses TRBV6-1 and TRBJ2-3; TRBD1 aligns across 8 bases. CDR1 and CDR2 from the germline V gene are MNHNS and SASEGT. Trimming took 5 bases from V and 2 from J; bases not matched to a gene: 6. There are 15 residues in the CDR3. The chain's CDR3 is CASSPRTGITDTQYF. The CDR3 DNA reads TGTGCCAGCAGTCCCCGGACAGGGATCACAGATACGCAGTATTTT.

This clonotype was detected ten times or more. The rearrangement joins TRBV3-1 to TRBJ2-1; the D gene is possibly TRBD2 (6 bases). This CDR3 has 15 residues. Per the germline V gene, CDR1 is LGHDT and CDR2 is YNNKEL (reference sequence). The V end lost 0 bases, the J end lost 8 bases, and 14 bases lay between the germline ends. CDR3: CASSQDPGRQDEQFF. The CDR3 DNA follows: TGTGCCAGCAGCCAAGATCCCGGGAGACAAGATGAGCAGTTCTTC.

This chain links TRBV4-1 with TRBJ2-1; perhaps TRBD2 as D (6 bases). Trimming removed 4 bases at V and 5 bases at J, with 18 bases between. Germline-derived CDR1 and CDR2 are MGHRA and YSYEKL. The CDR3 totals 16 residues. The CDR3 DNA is TGCGCCAGCAGCCTTCCGCCATTGGGGGGAGACAATGAGCAGTTCTTC. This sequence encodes CASSLPPLGGDNEQFF.

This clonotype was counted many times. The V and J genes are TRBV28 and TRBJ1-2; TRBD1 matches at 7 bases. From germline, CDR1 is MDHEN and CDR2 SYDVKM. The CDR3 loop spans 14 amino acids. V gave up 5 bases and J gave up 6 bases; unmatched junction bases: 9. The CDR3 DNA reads TGTGCCAGCAGTCCCCCGACAGGGAGAGATGGCTACACCTTC. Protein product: CASSPPTGRDGYTF.

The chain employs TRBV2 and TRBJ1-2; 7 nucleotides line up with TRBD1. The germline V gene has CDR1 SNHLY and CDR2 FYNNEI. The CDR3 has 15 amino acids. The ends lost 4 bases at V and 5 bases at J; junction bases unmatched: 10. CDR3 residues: CASSGRDRALYGYTF. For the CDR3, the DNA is TGTGCCAGCAGTGGGCGGGACAGAGCGTTGTATGGCTACACCTTC.

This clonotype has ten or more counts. Here the CDR3 DNA reads TGCGCCAGCAGCTTGGAAAGACTAGCGGTAAACAATGAGCAGTTCTTC. Residues: CASSLERLAVNNEQFF. V is TRBV5-1 and J is TRBJ2-1, with TRBD2 identical over 9 bases. The length of the CDR3 is 16 residues. The J segment lost 5 bases and the V segment lost 0 bases, leaving 6 bases of the junction unmatched. Germline V CDR1 and CDR2: SGHRS, YFSETQ.

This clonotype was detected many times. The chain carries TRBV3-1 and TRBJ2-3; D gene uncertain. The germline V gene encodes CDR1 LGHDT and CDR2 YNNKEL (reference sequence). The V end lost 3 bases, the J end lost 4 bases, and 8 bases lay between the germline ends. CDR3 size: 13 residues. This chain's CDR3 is CASSHVSSDTQYF. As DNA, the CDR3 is TGTGCCAGCAGCCACGTTTCGTCAGATACGCAGTATTTT.

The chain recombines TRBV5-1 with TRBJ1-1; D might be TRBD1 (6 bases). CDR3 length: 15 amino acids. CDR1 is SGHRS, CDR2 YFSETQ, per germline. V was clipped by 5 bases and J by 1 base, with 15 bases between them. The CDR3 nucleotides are TGCGCCAGCAGGTGGGGGCAGGCCAAGAACACTGAAGCTTTCTTT. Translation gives CASRWGQAKNTEAFF.

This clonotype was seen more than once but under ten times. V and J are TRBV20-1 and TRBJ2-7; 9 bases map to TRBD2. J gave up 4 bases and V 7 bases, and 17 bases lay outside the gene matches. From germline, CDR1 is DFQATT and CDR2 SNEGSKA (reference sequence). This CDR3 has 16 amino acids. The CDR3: CSVIYSSGLAAYEQYF. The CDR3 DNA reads TGCAGTGTTATCTATTCGTCGGGACTAGCTGCGTACGAGCAGTACTTC.

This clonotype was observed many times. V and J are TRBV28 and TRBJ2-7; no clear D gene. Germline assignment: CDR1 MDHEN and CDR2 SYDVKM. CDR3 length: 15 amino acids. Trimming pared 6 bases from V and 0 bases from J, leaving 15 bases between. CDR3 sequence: CASSRASGSSYEQYF. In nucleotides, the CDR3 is TGTGCCAGCAGCCGTGCGTCGGGTAGCTCCTACGAGCAGTACTTC.

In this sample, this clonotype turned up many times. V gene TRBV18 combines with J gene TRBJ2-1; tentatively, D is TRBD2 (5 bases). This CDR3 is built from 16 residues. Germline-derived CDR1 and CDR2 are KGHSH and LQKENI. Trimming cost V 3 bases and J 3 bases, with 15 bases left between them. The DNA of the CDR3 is TGTGCCAGCTCACCTACCCTAGGGAGTTTCTACAATGAGCAGTTCTTC. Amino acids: CASSPTLGSFYNEQFF.

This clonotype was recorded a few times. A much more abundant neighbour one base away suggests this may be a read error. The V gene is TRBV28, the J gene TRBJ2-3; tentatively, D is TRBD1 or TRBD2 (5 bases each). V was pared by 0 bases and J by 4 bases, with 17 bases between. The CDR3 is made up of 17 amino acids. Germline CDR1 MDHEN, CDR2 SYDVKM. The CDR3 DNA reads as TGTGCCAGCAGTTTATGGGCTAGCAGGAGAGGGGCAGATACGCAGTATTTT. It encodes CASSLWASRRGADTQYF. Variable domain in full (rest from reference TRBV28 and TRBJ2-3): DVKVTQSSRYLVKRTGEKVFLECVQDMDHENMFWYRQDPGLGLRLIYFSYDVKMKEKGDIPEGYSVSREKKERFSLILESASTNQTSMYLCASSLWASRRGADTQYFGPGTRLTVL.

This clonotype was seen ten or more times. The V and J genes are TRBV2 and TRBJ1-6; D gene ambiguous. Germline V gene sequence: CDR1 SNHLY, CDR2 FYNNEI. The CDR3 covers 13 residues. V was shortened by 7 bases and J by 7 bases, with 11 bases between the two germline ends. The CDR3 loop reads CASNMRANSPLHF. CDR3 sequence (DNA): TGTGCCAGCAACATGAGGGCGAATTCACCCCTCCACTTT.

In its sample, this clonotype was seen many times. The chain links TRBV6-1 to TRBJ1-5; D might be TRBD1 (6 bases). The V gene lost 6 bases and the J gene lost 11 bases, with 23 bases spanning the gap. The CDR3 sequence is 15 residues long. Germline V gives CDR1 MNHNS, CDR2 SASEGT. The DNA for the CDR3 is TGTGCCAGCAGAGAGCAACAGGGTACCTATTTGTCCCAGCATTTT. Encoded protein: CASREQQGTYLSQHF.

The CDR3 sequence is CASSGFSGNTIYF. DNA of the CDR3: TGTGCCAGTAGTGGATTTTCTGGAAACACCATATATTTT. The chain uses TRBV19 and TRBJ1-3; D remains ambiguous. The CDR3 has 13 amino acids. CDR1 is LNHDA and CDR2 is SQIVND in the germline V gene (reference sequence). Deletions cut 5 bases from V and 1 base from J, with 6 bases between.

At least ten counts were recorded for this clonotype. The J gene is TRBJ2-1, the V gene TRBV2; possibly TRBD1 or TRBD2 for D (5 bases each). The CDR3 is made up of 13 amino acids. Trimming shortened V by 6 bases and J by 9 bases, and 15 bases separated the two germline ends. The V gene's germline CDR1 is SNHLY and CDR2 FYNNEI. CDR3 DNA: TGTGCCAGCAGCGACTCTAGTGGGGGTGAGCAGTTCTTC. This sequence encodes CASSDSSGGEQFF.

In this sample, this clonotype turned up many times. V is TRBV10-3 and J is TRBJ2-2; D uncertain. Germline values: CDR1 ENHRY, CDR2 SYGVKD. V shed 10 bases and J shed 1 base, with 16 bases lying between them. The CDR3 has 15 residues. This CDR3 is CATSLQSENTGELFF. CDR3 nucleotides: TGTGCCACTAGTCTTCAAAGCGAGAACACCGGGGAGCTGTTTTTT.

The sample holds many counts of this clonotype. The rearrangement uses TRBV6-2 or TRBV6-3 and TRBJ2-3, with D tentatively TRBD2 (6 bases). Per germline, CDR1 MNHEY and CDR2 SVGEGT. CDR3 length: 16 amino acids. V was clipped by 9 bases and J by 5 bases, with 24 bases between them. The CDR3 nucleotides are TGTGCCAGTAGAACCCGAGCCGGCGGGAACGGAGATACGCAGTATTTT. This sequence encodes CASRTRAGGNGDTQYF.

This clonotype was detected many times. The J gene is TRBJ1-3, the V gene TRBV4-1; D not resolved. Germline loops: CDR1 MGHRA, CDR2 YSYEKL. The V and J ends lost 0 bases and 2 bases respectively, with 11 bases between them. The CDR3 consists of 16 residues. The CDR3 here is CASSQDLPEPGNTIYF. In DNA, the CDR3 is TGCGCCAGCAGCCAAGATCTACCGGAACCTGGAAACACCATATATTTT.

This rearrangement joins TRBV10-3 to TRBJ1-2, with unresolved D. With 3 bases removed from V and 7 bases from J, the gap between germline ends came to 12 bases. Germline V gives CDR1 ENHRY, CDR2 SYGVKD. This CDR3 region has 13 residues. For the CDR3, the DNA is TGTGCCATCAGTGAAGCCGAGGGCGGTGGCTACACCTTC. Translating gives CAISEAEGGGYTF.

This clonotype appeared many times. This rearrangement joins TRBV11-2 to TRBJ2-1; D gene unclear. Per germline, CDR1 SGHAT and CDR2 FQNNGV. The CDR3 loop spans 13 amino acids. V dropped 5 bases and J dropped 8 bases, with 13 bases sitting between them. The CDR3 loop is CASSLVPRHEQFF. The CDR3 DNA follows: TGTGCCAGCAGCCTCGTACCCCGGCATGAGCAGTTCTTC.

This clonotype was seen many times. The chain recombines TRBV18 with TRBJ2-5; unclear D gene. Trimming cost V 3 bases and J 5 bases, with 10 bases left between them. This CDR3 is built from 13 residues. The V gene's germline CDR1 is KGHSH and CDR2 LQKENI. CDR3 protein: CASSPPLGETQYF. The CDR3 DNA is TGTGCCAGCTCACCCCCGCTGGGGGAGACCCAGTACTTC.

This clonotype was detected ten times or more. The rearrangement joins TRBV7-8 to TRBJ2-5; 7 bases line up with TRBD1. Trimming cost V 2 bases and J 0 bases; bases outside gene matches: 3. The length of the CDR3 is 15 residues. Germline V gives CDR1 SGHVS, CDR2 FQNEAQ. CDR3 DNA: TGTGCCAGCAGCTTAACGGGACAGTACCAAGAGACCCAGTACTTC. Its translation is CASSLTGQYQETQYF.

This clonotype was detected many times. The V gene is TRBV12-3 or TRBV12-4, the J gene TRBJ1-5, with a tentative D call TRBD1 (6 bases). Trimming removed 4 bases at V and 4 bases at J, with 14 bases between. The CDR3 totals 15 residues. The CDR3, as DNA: TGTGCCAGCAGTTACACCGGGACAACAAATCAGCCCCAGCATTTT. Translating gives CASSYTGTTNQPQHF.

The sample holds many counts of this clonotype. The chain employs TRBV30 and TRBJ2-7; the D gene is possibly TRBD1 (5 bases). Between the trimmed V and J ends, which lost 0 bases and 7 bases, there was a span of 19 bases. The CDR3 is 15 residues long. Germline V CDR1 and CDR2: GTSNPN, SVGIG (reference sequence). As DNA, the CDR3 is TGTGCCTGGAGTGTATCTCGGGCAGGGCGACGGGAGCAGTACTTC. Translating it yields CAWSVSRAGRREQYF.

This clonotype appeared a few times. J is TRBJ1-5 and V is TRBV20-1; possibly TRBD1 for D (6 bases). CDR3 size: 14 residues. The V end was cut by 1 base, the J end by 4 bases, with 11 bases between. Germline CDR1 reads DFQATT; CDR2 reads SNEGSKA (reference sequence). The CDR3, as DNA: TGCAGTGCTAGAGGGACAGTCGGTAATCAGCCCCAGCATTTT. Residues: CSARGTVGNQPQHF.